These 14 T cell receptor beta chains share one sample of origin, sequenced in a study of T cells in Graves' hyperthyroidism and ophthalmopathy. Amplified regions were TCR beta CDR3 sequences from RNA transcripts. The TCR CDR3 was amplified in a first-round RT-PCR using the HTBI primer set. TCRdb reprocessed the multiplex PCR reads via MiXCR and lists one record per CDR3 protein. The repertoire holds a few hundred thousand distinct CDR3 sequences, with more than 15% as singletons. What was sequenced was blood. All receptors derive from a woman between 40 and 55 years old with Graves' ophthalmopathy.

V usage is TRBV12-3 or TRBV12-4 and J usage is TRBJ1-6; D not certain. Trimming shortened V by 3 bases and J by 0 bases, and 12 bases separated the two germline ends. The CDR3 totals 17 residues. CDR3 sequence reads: CASSFFFSSSYNSPLHF. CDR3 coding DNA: TGTGCCAGCAGTTTTTTTTTCTCGAGCTCCTATAATTCACCCCTCCACTTT.

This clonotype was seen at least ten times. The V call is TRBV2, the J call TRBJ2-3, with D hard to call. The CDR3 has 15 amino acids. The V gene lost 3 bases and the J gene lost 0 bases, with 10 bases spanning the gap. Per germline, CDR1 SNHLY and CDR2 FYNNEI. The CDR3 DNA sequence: TGTGCCAGCAGTGAGGGAACGACTAGCACAGATACGCAGTATTTT. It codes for CASSEGTTSTDTQYF.

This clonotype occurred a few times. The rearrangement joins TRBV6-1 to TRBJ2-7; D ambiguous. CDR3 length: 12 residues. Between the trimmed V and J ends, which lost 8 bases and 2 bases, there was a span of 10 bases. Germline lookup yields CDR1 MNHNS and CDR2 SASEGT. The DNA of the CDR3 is TGTGCCAGCGGTAATCCTCCCTACGAGCAGTACTTC. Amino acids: CASGNPPYEQYF.

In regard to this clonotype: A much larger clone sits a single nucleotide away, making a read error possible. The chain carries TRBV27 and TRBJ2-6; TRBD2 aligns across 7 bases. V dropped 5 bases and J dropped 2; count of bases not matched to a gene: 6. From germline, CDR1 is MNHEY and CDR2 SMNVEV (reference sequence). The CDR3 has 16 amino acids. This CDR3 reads CASSMFGGTGANVLTF. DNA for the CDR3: TGTGCCAGCAGTATGTTCGGGGGGACTGGGGCCAACGTCCTGACTTTC. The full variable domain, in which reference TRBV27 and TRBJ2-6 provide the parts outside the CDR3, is EAQVTQNPRYLITVTGKKLTVTCSQNMNHEYMSWYRQDPGLGLRQIYYSMNVEVTDKGDVPEGYKVSRKEKRNFPLILESPSPNQTSLYFCASSMFGGTGANVLTFGAGSRLTVL.

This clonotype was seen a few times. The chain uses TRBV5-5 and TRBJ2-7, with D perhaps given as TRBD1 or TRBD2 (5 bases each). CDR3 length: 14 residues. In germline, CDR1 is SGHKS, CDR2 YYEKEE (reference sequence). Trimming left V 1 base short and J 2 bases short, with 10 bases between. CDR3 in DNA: TGTGCCAGCAGCTTGCTCGGGACCGCCTACGAGCAGTACTTC. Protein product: CASSLLGTAYEQYF.

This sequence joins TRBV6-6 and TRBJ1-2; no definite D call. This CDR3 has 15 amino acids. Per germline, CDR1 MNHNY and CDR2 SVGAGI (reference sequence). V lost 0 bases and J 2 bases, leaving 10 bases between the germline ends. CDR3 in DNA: TGTGCCAGCAGTTACTCCCCGGTATCGAACTATGGCTACACCTTC. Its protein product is CASSYSPVSNYGYTF.

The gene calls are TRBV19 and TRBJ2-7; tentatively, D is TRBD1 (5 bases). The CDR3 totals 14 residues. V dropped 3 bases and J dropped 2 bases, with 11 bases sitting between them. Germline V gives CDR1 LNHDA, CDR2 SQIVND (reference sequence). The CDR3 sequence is CASSMKDRTYEQYF. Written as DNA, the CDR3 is TGTGCCAGTAGTATGAAAGACAGAACCTACGAGCAGTACTTC.

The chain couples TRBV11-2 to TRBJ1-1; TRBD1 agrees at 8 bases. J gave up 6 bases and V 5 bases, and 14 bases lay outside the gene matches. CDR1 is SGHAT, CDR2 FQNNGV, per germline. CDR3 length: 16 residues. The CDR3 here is CASSGRVGQVTAEAFF. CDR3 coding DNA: TGTGCCAGCAGCGGAAGGGTGGGACAGGTAACAGCTGAAGCTTTCTTT.

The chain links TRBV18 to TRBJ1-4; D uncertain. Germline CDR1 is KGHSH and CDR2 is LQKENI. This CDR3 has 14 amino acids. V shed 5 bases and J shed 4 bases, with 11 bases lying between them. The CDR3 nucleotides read TGTGCCAGCTCATCCCTTTGGAATAATGAAAAACTGTTTTTT. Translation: CASSSLWNNEKLFF.

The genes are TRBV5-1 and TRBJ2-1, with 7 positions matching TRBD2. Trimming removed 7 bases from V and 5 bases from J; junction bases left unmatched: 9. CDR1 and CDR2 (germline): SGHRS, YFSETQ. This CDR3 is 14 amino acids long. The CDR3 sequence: CASGTRGSHNEQFF. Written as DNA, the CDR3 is TGCGCCAGCGGGACTCGCGGGAGTCACAATGAGCAGTTCTTC.

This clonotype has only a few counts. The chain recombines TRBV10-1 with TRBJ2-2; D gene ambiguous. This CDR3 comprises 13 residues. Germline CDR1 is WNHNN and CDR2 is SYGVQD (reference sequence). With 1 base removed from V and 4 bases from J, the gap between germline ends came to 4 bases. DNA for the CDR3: TGCGCCAGCAGTGAGTTTAGCACCGGGGAGCTGTTTTTT. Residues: CASSEFSTGELFF.

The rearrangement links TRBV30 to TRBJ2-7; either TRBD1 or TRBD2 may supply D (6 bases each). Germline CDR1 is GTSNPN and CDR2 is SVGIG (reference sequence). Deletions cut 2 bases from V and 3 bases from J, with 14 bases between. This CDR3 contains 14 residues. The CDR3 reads CAWSPRRGRYEQYF. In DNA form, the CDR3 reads TGTGCCTGGAGTCCCCGACGGGGGCGCTACGAGCAGTACTTC.

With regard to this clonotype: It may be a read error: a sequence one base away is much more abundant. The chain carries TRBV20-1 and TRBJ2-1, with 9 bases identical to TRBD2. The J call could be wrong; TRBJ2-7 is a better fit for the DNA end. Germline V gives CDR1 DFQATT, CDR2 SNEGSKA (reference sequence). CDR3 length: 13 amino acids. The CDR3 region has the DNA TGCAGTGCTAGAGGCGGGGGGGTTAATGAGCAGTACTTC. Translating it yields CSARGGGVNEQYF.

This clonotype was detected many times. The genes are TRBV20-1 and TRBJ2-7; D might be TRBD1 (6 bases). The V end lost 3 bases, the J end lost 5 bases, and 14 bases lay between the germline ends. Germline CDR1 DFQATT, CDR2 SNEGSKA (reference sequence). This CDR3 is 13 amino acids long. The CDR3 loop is CSASGRGTDEQYF. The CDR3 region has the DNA TGCAGTGCTAGCGGCAGGGGTACGGACGAGCAGTACTTC.